The entry that follows covers one TCR beta chain sequence. Which antigen it targets is not known. No base-level quality is on record; no much larger clone is a single base apart. CDR1 and CDR2, per the germline V gene, are SGDLS and YYNGEE. The CDR3 goes from the cysteine to the phenylalanine over 15 residues. Of the read, only the CDR3 DNA is kept; its 45 bases are in frame from base 1. V and J lose 0 bases and 0 bases, and a span of 8 bases separates them. Instrument on record: Illumina NovaSeq 6000. cDNA libraries for TCRalpha and TCRbeta were prepared by 5'RACE using constant-segment primers, with sample barcodes and unique molecular identifiers added. RNA was extracted from every sample with Trizol reagent. Amplification of the libraries took two PCR steps, and the second step added a second sample barcode plus Illumina TruSeq adapters. The libraries were sequenced on an Illumina NovaSeq using 2 x 150 bp paired-end reads. The study's processing was this. Reads were demultiplexed and collapsed into UMI-guided consensus sequences with migec v1.2.7. Using mixcr v2.1.11, the UMI consensuses were aligned to TRA and TRB V and J templates and assembled into clonotypes. Expanded or contracted clonotypes were those called significant by both edgeR and NoisET, with noise models trained on biological replicates. edgeR calls used a false discovery rate-adjusted p below 0.01 and a log2 fold-change threshold of 1. PCA with hierarchical clustering of max-normalized trajectories of the 1000 most abundant clonotypes was used as exploratory dynamics analysis. The CD4 or CD8 phenotype of responding clones was assigned using the separately sequenced CD4+ and CD8+ repertoires. The public reads were reprocessed in TCRdb via fastp at Q25 and MiXCR, keeping in-frame beta chains. Each record represents a unique CDR3 protein, reported with the most common genes and DNA among its rows. TCRdb assigned the V and J calls; the authors' analysis was not used. The sample contains around 310,000 distinct CDR3 sequences, approximately 14% of them found a single time. Roughly 21% of the sample lies in the top ten.

The data were taken from a study of T-cell memory formation after mild COVID-19 (dated by TCRdb to the early 2020s). Context from the whole study: Most TCR sequence clusters were specific to one of the two donors. In a couple of donors, T-cell clones that expanded and contracted after mild COVID-19 were followed by sequencing TCRalpha and TCRbeta repertoires longitudinally. The cohort was made up of two young adult volunteers, one female and one male, who were previously healthy.

PBMCs were isolated by Ficoll-Paque density gradient centrifugation. Paper-wide results and their limitations: SARS-CoV-2 specificity of the second-wave clones peaking on day 37 was not confirmed. Some responding clones were detected in pre-infection memory, suggesting pre-existing cross-reactive memory T cells joined the SARS-CoV-2 response. The study included only a couple of mild cases, and larger cohorts that include severe cases with pre-infection samples were judged to be necessary. Clones that contracted from day 15 to 85 showed balanced CD4/CD8 phenotypes, whereas a second wave of clones that expanded from day 15 to 37 leaned towards CD4+. Contracting CD4+ clones were located mainly in the CM and EM memory subsets, whereas CD8+ clones were found to be enriched in EMRA.

The chain is made from TRBV9 and TRBJ2-3; the D gene is perhaps TRBD2, from 6 matching bases. This TCR came from a man in his late teens or twenties who had mild COVID-19 (a few samples of this study predate the infection). The sample titles of this study are shuffled in the database, so cell type and time point are left out; the donor was told from shared clones. Material for sequencing was PBMCs or a T cell subset sorted from them (not recorded which). The DNA sequence reads TGTGCCAGCAGCGTAGGCGGGGACAGCACAGATACGCAGTATTTT. This codes for CASSVGGDSTDTQYF.